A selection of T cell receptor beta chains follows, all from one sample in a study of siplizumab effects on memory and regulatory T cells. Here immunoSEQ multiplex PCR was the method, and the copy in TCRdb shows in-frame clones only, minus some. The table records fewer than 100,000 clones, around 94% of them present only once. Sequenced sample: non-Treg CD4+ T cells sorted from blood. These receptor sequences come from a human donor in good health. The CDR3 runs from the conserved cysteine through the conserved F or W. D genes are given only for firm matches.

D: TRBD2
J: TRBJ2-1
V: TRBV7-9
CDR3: CASSSGTSGGASRFF

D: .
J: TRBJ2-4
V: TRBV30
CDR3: CAWGGGIQYF

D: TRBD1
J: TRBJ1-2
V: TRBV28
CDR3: CASSLFQGVNYGYTF

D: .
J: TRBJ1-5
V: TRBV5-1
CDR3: CASSSGGRNQPQHF

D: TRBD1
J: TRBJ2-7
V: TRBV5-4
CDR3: CASSYGTASSYEQYF

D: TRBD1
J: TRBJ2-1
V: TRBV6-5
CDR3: CASSYSGTGSYNEQFF

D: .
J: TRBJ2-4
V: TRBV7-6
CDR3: CASSPLQGLPIQYF

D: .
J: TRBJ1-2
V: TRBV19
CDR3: CATVTAKYNRCSPTSYTF

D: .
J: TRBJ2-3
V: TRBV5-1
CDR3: CASSLSDTQYF

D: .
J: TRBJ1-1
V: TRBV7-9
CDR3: CASSLANGGGKPTEAFF

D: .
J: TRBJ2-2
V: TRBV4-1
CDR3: CASSPLGRGGGTGELFF

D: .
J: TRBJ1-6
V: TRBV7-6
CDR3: CATSRMESSPLHF

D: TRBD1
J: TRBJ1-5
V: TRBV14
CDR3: CASSQGGTGGSLQPQHF

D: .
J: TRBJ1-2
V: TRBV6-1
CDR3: CASSLGLDYGYTF

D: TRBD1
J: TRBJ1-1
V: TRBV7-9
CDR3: CASSSGTGTGGTEAFF

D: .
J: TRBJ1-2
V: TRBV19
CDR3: CASRGGVGINYGYTF

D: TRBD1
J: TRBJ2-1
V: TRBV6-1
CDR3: CASRPTGANNEQFF